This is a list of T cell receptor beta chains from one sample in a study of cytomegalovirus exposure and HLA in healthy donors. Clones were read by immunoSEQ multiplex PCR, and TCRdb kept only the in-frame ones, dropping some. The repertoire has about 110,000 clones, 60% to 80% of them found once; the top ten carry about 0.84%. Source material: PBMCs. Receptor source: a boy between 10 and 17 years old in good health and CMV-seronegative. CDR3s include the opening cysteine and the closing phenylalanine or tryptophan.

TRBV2	CASSVGGGHRNIQYF
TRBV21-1	CASSNPWGTALPNQPQHF
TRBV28	CASSSQGAGELFF
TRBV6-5	CASSYAQFSYEQYF
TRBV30	CAWAGGEDQPQHF
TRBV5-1	CASSLAGTDYEQYF
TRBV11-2	CASSSDSATNEKLFF
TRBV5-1	CARPPPGLHTDTQYF
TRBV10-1	CASSESESPGYNEQFF
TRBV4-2	CASSQGETSGETQYF
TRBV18	CASSPDWTGGNYGYTF
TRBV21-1	CASPPLAGANEQFF
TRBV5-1	CASSPLTGTGGWVGAFF
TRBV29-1	CSVEIGSSTDTQYF
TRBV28	CASILSGTRFEAFF
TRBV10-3	CAIRIDRAQETQYF
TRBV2	CAARQDGNQPQHF
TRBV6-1	CASSVSQTSSYEQYF
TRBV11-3	CASLITEAFF
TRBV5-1	CASSSDRHGAFF
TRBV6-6	CASSYSAGKRTEAFF
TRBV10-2	CASTPRLASTGELFF
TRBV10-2	CASSKGLAGGTDTQYF
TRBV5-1	CASSLVLDTQYF
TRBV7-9	CASSMLSPGTGNQPQHF
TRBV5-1	CASSLGGGSYNEQFF
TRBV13	CASSLALMNTEAFF
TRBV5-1	CASSLGASTDTQYF
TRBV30	CAWSGYRAHEQYF
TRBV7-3	CASSSAGGAGELFF
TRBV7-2	CASSFASGTVSYEQYF
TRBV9	CASSIPGTTKQFF
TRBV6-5	CASSLRQGGQPQHF
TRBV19	CASSRGQGTAVAEAFF
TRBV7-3	CASSRLGDSPNEQFF
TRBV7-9	CASSLLAPNEQFF
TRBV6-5	CASSYRDTLYYGYTF
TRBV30	CAWSEGQGFDPQHF
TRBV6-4	CASSPTGEVSEAFF
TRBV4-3	CASSQDGGAGLGGYTF
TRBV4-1	CASSQEGRGSQPQHF
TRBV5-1	CASSPSSRGSPYGYTF
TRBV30	CAWSGRVNYFGYTF
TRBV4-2	CASSQEGTDREQFF
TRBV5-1	CASSPLTGEYGYTF
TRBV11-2	CASSLTRLQGSEAFF